This T cell receptor (beta chain) appears in the sequencing data of a study of beta chain features in type 1 diabetes. Trimming left V 5 bases short and J 3 bases short, with 11 bases between. The CDR3 sequence is 14 residues long. CDR1 and CDR2 (germline): SGHTA, FQGNSA. To note about this clone: What it recognizes is unknown.

CD45RO/CCR7/CD25/CD127/CD95/CD27 separated CD4+ naive, central memory, regulatory and stem cell-like memory cells by sorting. Expressed TCRB transcripts were sequenced after all isolated RNA was converted to cDNA. Naive, central memory and regulatory T cell samples averaged around 4 million immunoSEQ reads each. This table comes from immunoSEQ multiplex PCR, and its TCRdb copy is limited to in-frame clones, with some not included. The sample lists about 210,000 clones; 9.5% to 13% were seen once. Whole-study results and caveats: Compared with healthy donors, patients appeared to share more similar naive, central memory and regulatory TCRB repertoires.

The rearrangement joins TRBV7-2 to TRBJ1-5, with D hard to call. Sequencing was performed on central memory CD4+ T cells from blood. This TCR was sampled from a man between 18 and 29 years old in good health. CDR3 coding DNA: TGTGCCAGCAGCACCCACAGTGACAATCAGCCCCAGCATTTT. Its translation: CASSTHSDNQPQHF.